These T cell receptor beta chains were read from a single sample in a study of sequential checkpoint blockade in melanoma. Using immunoSEQ multiplex PCR, the repertoire was profiled, and TCRdb retains in-frame clones only, with some absent. The sample consists of 20,000 to 25,000 clones, 82% of them appearing once. Specimen: CD8+ T cells sorted from blood (inferred from file names), collected from a patient given nivolumab and ipilimumab in sequence. Receptor source: a human donor with melanoma. CDR3s include the opening cysteine and the closing phenylalanine or tryptophan. The D gene is left open where the match is weak. Clone sizes are given selectively: once, few, many, or a class where the clone is expanded.

TRBD1	TRBV2	-	TRBJ1-1	CASRPRGQGDTEAFF	TGTGCCAGCAGGCCACGGGGACAGGGGGACACTGAAGCTTTCTTT
-	TRBV28	-	TRBJ2-6	CASSLAGVSGANVLTF	TGTGCCAGCAGTTTGGCAGGGGTCTCTGGGGCCAACGTCCTGACTTTC
TRBD1	TRBV28	-	TRBJ2-3	CASSRQGGTDTQYF	TGTGCCAGCAGCCGACAGGGCGGCACAGATACGCAGTATTTT
TRBD2	TRBV28	-	TRBJ2-5	CATHPGGETQYF	TGTGCCACCCACCCGGGAGGGGAGACCCAGTACTTC
TRBD1	TRBV5-1	-	TRBJ1-1	CASSYGQGKAFF	TGCGCCAGCAGCTATGGACAGGGTAAAGCTTTCTTT
TRBD2	TRBV28	-	TRBJ2-7	CASSSPGGNYEQYF	TGTGCCAGCAGTTCTCCCGGGGGGAACTACGAGCAGTACTTC
TRBD2	TRBV19	-	TRBJ2-7	CASSPAGGLAEQYF	TGTGCCAGTAGTCCCGCGGGAGGCCTAGCCGAGCAGTACTTC
-	TRBV28	-	TRBJ2-1	CASGSFYNEQFF	TGTGCCAGCGGGAGTTTCTACAATGAGCAGTTCTTC
TRBD1	TRBV6-1	-	TRBJ2-7	CASSTGQGAEEQYF	TGTGCCAGCAGTACGGGACAGGGGGCTGAGGAGCAGTACTTC
TRBD1	TRBV5-1	-	TRBJ2-7	CASSLGQGASEQYF	TGCGCCAGCAGCTTGGGACAGGGAGCTTCCGAGCAGTACTTC
-	TRBV29-1	-	TRBJ2-3	CSVLRGTDTQYF	TGCAGCGTCTTGAGGGGGACAGATACGCAGTATTTT
-	TRBV7-3	once	TRBJ2-1	CASSLTQSGHNEQFF	TGTGCCAGCAGCTTAACGCAAAGCGGCCACAATGAGCAGTTCTTC
TRBD1	TRBV5-8	-	TRBJ1-2	CASSLGSTGRGYGYTF	TGTGCCAGCAGCTTAGGGTCGACAGGGAGAGGCTATGGCTACACCTTC
TRBD1	TRBV5-8	-	TRBJ1-1	CASSFRDRAGNTEAFF	TGTGCCAGCAGCTTCCGGGACAGGGCTGGGAACACTGAAGCTTTCTTT
-	TRBV7-2	-	TRBJ2-2	CASSLASGTVGELFF	TGTGCCAGCAGCTTAGCTAGCGGGACAGTTGGGGAGCTGTTTTTT
-	TRBV11-3	-	TRBJ2-2	CASSLGLAPRGTGELFF	TGTGCCAGCAGCTTAGGTCTAGCGCCGAGAGGGACCGGGGAGCTGTTTTTT
-	TRBV28	once	TRBJ1-6	CATPDSSYNSPLHF	TGTGCCACTCCAGACAGCTCCTATAATTCACCCCTCCACTTT
-	TRBV28	-	TRBJ2-5	CASSPAGAGRQTQYF	TGTGCCAGCAGTCCCGCGGGCGCAGGCCGGCAGACCCAGTACTTC
TRBD2	TRBV9	-	TRBJ2-2	CASSPTSGIGNTGELFF	TGTGCCAGCAGCCCCACGAGCGGGATTGGTAACACCGGGGAGCTGTTTTTT
-	TRBV27	-	TRBJ2-6	CASTRSSGANVLTF	TGTGCCAGCACGAGGAGCTCTGGGGCCAACGTCCTGACTTTC
-	TRBV30	-	TRBJ1-4	CAWRVHNEKLFF	TGTGCCTGGAGAGTACATAATGAAAAACTGTTTTTT
-	TRBV28	-	TRBJ2-7	CASRPSAGEQYF	TGTGCCAGCAGACCCAGTGCGGGCGAGCAGTACTTC
TRBD1	TRBV5-6	-	TRBJ1-2	CASSLARTGFGYTF	TGTGCCAGCAGCTTGGCCAGGACAGGTTTTGGCTACACCTTC
-	TRBV27	-	TRBJ2-7	CASSPISGGAIYEQYF	TGTGCCAGCAGTCCTATAAGTGGTGGGGCCATATACGAGCAGTACTTC
-	TRBV6-5	-	TRBJ2-7	CASSYSRLGTYEQYF	TGTGCCAGCAGTTACTCTCGCCTGGGCACCTACGAGCAGTACTTC
-	TRBV5-1	-	TRBJ2-5	CASSFSGSETQYF	TGCGCCAGCAGCTTCTCAGGGTCAGAGACCCAGTACTTC
-	TRBV18	-	TRBJ2-3	CASSPMGANTDTQYF	TGTGCCAGCTCACCAATGGGGGCCAACACAGATACGCAGTATTTT
TRBD2	TRBV5-1	few	TRBJ2-1	CASSFGGTSGRIKQFF	TGCGCCAGCAGCTTTGGGGGGACTAGCGGGAGGATTAAGCAGTTCTTC
TRBD1	TRBV4-1	-	TRBJ2-5	CASSQDRTGGETQYF	TGCGCCAGCAGCCAAGATCGGACAGGGGGTGAGACCCAGTACTTC
-	TRBV7-8	-	TRBJ2-7	CASSLLGPQYF	TGTGCCAGCAGCTTACTGGGGCCGCAGTACTTC
TRBD2	TRBV14	-	TRBJ2-7	CASSQGRLAGLYEQYF	TGTGCCAGCAGCCAAGGGAGACTAGCGGGACTCTACGAGCAGTACTTC
TRBD2	TRBV7-2	-	TRBJ2-7	CASSEELAGGGEQYF	TGTGCCAGCAGCGAAGAGCTAGCGGGAGGTGGGGAGCAGTACTTC
-	TRBV7-3	-	TRBJ2-1	CASGSRNEQFF	TGTGCCAGCGGGAGCCGCAATGAGCAGTTCTTC
-	TRBV27	-	TRBJ2-3	CASSQKLVPTDTQYF	TGTGCCAGCAGTCAAAAACTAGTCCCGACAGATACGCAGTATTTT
TRBD2	TRBV7-7	-	TRBJ2-5	CASGTSGPRGETQYF	TGTGCTAGCGGAACTAGCGGCCCACGCGGGGAGACCCAGTACTTC
-	TRBV11-3	-	TRBJ2-3	CASSPQAGDTQYF	TGTGCCAGCAGCCCGCAAGCGGGAGATACGCAGTATTTT
TRBD2	TRBV7-9	few	TRBJ2-1	CASSLGLAGDNEQFF	TGTGCCAGCAGCTTGGGACTAGCGGGGGACAATGAGCAGTTCTTC
TRBD2	TRBV28	-	TRBJ2-3	CASSFRGRPGGTQYF	TGTGCCAGCAGTTTTAGAGGGAGACCGGGGGGTACGCAGTATTTT
-	TRBV28	few	TRBJ2-4	CASSFRGTPIRYF	TGTGCCAGCAGTTTCCGCGGGACCCCGATTAGGTACTTC
TRBD2	TRBV6-4	once	TRBJ2-3	CASSSTSGTDTQYF	TGTGCCAGCAGTTCAACTAGCGGCACAGATACGCAGTATTTT
-	TRBV29-1	-	TRBJ2-5	CSVAGSTQETQYF	TGCAGCGTCGCGGGTTCCACACAAGAGACCCAGTACTTC